This entry concerns a single T cell receptor (beta chain). The source of the sample is a study of T cell changes during pregnancy in multiple sclerosis. V trimming: 7 bases; J trimming: 4 bases; junction bases outside the gene matches: 7. This CDR3 contains 15 residues. Per germline, CDR1 SGHAT and CDR2 FQDESV (reference sequence). Sequenced by immunoSEQ multiplex PCR; TCRdb stores in-frame clones only, minus some. The table has approximately 44,000 clones, 85% to 95% seen once; the top ten hold less than 0.65%. The sequenced sample was CD4+ T cells from peripheral blood mononuclear cells, obtained in the third trimester of pregnancy. The chain combines TRBV11-1 with TRBJ2-5, with 12 bases that match TRBD2. This clonotype originated in a female donor with multiple sclerosis, enrolled in a pregnancy study. The CDR3 DNA reads as TGTGCCAGCACCTGGACTAGCGGGAACGGAGAGACCCAGTACTTC. Amino acid sequence: CASTWTSGNGETQYF.